This T cell receptor (beta chain) was captured in a study of PD-1 blockade in classical Hodgkin lymphoma. Sequenced by immunoSEQ multiplex PCR; TCRdb stores in-frame clones only, minus some. The repertoire consists of tens of thousands of clones, with over 75% occurring once and the leading ten covering roughly 3%. The CDR3 consists of 15 residues. Germline-derived CDR1 and CDR2 are GTSNPN and SVGIG (reference sequence). Trimming took 0 bases from V and 0 from J; bases not matched to a gene: 4. Regarding the study as a whole: Complete responders possessed baseline diversity comparable to newly diagnosed patients.

Concerning this clone: The target antigen is unknown.

Time point given: cycle 4 day 1 (C4D1), after more than 5 weeks of nivolumab. Autologous stem cell transplantation was followed by relapse in every patient, and brentuximab vedotin exposure varied. This receptor was taken from a human donor with classical Hodgkin lymphoma. The chain recombines TRBV30 with TRBJ1-1; 7 nucleotides line up with TRBD1. This material consisted of peripheral blood mononuclear cells (PBMCs), taken before the fourth cycle of nivolumab. The chain's CDR3 is CAWSVGTALNTEAFF. The CDR3 coding sequence is TGTGCCTGGAGTGTCGGGACAGCCCTGAACACTGAAGCTTTCTTT.